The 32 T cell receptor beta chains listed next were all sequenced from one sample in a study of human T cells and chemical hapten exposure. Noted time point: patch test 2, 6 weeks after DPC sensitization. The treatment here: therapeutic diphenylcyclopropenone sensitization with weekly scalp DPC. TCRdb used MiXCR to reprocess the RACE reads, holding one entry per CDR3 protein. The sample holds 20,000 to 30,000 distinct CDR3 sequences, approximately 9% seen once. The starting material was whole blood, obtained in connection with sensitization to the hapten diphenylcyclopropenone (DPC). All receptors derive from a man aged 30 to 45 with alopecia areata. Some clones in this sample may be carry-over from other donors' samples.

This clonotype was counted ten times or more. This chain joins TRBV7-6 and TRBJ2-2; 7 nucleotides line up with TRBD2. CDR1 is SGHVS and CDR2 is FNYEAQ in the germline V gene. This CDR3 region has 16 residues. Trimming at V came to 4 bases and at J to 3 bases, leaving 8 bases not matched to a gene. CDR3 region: CASSSQGGWDTGELFF. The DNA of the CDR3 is TGTGCCAGCAGCTCGCAGGGAGGGTGGGACACCGGGGAGCTGTTTTTT. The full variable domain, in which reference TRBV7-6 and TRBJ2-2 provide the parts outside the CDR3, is GAGVSQSPRYKVTKRGQDVALRCDPISGHVSLYWYRQALGQGPEFLTYFNYEAQQDKSGLPNDRFSAERPEGSISTLTIQRTEQRDSAMYRCASSSQGGWDTGELFFGEGSRLTVL.

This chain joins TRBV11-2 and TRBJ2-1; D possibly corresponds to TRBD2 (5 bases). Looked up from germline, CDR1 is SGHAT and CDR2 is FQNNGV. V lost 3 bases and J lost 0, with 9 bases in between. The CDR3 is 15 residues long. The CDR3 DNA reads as TGTGCCAGCAGCTTGGGGAGTAGCTCCTACAATGAGCAGTTCTTC. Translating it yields CASSLGSSSYNEQFF.

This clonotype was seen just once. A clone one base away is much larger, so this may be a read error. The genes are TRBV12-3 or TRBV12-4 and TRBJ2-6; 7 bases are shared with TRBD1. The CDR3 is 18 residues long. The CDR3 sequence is CTSSPRQGLNSGANVLTF. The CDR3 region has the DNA TGTACCAGCAGTCCGCGACAGGGCCTTAACTCTGGGGCCAACGTCCTGACTTTC.

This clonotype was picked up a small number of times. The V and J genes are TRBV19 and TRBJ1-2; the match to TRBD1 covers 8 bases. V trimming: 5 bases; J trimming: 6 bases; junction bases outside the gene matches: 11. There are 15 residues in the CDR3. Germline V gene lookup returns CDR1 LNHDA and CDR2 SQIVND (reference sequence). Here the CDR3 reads CASSPLMMGQDGYTF. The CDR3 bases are TGTGCCAGTAGTCCCCTTATGATGGGACAGGATGGCTACACCTTC.

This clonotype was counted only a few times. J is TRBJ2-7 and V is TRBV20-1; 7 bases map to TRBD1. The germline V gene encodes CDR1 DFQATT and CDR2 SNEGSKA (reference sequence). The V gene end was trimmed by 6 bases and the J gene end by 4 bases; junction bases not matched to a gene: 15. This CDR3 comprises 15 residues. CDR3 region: CSARPGQVVGYEQYF. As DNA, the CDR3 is TGCAGTGCCCGGCCCGGACAGGTAGTAGGGTACGAGCAGTACTTC.

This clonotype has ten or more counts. CDR3 coding DNA: TGTGCCAGCAGTGGGACTCATTCCTTATACTTC. Encoded protein: CASSGTHSLYF. The chain recombines TRBV11-2 with TRBJ2-7, with TRBD2 as a possible D gene (6 bases). Germline V gene data show CDR1 as SGHAT and CDR2 as FQNNGV. This CDR3 has 11 amino acids. V dropped 6 bases and J dropped 13 bases, with 16 bases sitting between them.

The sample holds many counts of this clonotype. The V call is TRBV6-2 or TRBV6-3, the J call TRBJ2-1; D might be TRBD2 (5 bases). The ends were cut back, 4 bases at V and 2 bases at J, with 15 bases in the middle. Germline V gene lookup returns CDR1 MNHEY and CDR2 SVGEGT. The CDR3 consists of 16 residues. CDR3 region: CASSSPGLTPYNEQFF. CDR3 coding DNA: TGTGCCAGCAGTTCCCCAGGACTTACCCCCTACAATGAGCAGTTCTTC.

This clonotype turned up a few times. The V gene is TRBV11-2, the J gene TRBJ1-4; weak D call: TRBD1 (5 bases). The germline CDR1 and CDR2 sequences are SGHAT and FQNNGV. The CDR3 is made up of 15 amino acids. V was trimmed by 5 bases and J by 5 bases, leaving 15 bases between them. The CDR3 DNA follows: TGTGCCAGCAGCCCGATAGGGGACCAAAATGAAAAACTGTTTTTT. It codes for CASSPIGDQNEKLFF.

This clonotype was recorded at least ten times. CDR3 sequence: CATSRDVRPIQYF. Written as DNA, the CDR3 is TGTGCCACCAGCAGAGATGTGAGGCCCATTCAGTACTTC. The chain couples TRBV15 to TRBJ2-4, with D uncertain. V was trimmed by 0 bases and J by 9 bases, leaving 9 bases between them. The CDR3 is made up of 13 amino acids. CDR1 and CDR2 from the germline V gene are LNHNV and YYDKDF (reference sequence). Based on the CDR3 plus reference TRBV15 and TRBJ2-4, the full variable domain is DAMVIQNPRYQVTQFGKPVTLSCSQTLNHNVMYWYQQKSSQAPKLLFHYYDKDFNNEADTPDNFQSRRPNTSFCFLDIRSPGLGDTAMYLCATSRDVRPIQYFGAGTRLSVL.

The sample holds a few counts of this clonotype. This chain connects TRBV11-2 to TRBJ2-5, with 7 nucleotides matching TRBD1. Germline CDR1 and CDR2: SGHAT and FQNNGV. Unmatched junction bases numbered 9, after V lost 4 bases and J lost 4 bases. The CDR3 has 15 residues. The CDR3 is CASSYRGAYGETQYF. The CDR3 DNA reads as TGTGCCAGCAGCTACAGGGGCGCCTACGGAGAGACCCAGTACTTC.

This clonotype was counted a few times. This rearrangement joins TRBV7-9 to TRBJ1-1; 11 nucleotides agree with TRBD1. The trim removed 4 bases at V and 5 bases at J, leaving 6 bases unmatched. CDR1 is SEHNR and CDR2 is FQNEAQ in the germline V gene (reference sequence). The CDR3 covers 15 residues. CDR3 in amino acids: CASSSSDRGRTEAFF. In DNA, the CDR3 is TGTGCCAGCAGCTCTTCGGACAGGGGGCGGACTGAAGCTTTCTTT. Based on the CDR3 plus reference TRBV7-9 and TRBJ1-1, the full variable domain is DTGVSQNPRHKITKRGQNVTFRCDPISEHNRLYWYRQTLGQGPEFLTYFQNEAQLEKSRLLSDRFSAERPKGSFSTLEIQRTEQGDSAMYLCASSSSDRGRTEAFFGQGTRLTVV.

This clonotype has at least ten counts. CDR3 region: CASSATPTGDTEAFF. The CDR3, as DNA: TGTGCCAGCAGCGCCACCCCCACGGGGGACACTGAAGCTTTCTTT. The gene calls are TRBV9 and TRBJ1-1; D is possibly TRBD1 (5 bases). The V end was cut by 3 bases, the J end by 3 bases, with 15 bases between. The CDR3 runs to 15 residues. Germline assignment: CDR1 SGDLS and CDR2 YYNGEE. The full variable domain, rest sourced from reference TRBV9 and TRBJ1-1, is DSGVTQTPKHLITATGQRVTLRCSPRSGDLSVYWYQQSLDQGLQFLIQYYNGEERAKGNILERFSAQQFPDLHSELNLSSLELGDSALYFCASSATPTGDTEAFFGQGTRLTVV.

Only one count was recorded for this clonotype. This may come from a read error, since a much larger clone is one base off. This CDR3 is CAWSEMGASNSGELFF. CDR3 sequence (DNA): TGTGCCTGGAGCGAGATGGGGGCCTCGAACTCCGGGGAGCTGTTTTTT. The rearrangement uses TRBV30 and TRBJ2-2, with D tentatively TRBD1 (6 bases). The CDR3 has 16 amino acids. Germline V gives CDR1 GTSNPN, CDR2 SVGIG (reference sequence).

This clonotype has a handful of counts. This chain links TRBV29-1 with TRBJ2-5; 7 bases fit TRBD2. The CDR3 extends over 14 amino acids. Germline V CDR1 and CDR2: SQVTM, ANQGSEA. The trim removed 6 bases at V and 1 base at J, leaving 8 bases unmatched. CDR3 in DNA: TGCAGCGTCCCCAGCGGGGCCGGCCAAGAGACCCAGTACTTC. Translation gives CSVPSGAGQETQYF.

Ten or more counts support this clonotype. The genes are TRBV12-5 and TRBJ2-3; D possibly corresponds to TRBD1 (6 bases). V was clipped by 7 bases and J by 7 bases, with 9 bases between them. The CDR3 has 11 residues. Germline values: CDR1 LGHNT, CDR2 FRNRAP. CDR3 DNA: TGTGCTAGTGCGGACAGAAATACGCAGTATTTT. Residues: CASADRNTQYF. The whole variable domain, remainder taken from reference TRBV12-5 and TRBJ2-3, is DARVTQTPRHKVTEMGQEVTMRCQPILGHNTVFWYRQTMMQGLELLAYFRNRAPLDDSGMPKDRFSAEMPDATLATLKIQPSEPRDSAVYFCASADRNTQYFGPGTRLTVL.

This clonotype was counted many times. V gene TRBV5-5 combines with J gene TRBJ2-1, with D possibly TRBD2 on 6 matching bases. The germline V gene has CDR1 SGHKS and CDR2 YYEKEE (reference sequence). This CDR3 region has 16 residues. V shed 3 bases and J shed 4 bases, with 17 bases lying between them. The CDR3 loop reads CASSSQEGFLYNEQFF. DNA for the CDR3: TGTGCCAGCAGCTCCCAGGAGGGATTCTTATACAATGAGCAGTTCTTC.

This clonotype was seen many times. The CDR3 region is CASSLYRGDSGYTF. The CDR3 DNA follows: TGTGCCAGCAGTTTATATAGAGGGGACTCGGGCTACACCTTC. The rearrangement joins TRBV12-3 or TRBV12-4 to TRBJ1-2; maybe TRBD1 (5 bases). The CDR3 contains 14 residues. Trimming took off 2 bases at V and 8 bases at J, with 15 bases between the two ends.

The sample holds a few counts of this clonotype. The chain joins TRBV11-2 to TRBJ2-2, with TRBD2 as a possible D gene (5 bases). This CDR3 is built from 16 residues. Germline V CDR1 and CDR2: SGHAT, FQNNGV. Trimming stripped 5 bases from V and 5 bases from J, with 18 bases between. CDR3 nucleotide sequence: TGTGCCAGCAGCAACTTTGGAGGCAGCCGGACCGGGGAGCTGTTTTTT. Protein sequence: CASSNFGGSRTGELFF.

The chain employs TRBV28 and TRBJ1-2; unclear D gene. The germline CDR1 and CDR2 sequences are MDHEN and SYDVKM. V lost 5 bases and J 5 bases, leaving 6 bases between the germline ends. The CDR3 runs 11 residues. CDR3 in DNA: TGTGCCAGCAGTGTAACTTATGGCTACACCTTC. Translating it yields CASSVTYGYTF.

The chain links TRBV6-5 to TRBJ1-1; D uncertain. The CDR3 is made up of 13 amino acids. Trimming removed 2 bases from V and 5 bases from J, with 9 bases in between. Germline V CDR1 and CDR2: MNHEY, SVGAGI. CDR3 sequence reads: CASSYTMGTEAFF. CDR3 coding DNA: TGTGCCAGCAGTTACACCATGGGGACTGAAGCTTTCTTT.

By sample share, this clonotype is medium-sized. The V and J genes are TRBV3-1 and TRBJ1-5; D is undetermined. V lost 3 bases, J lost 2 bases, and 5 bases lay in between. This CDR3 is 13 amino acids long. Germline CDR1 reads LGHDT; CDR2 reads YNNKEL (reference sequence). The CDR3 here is CASSQSGNQPQHF. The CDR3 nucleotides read TGTGCCAGCAGCCAGTCTGGCAATCAGCCCCAGCATTTT.

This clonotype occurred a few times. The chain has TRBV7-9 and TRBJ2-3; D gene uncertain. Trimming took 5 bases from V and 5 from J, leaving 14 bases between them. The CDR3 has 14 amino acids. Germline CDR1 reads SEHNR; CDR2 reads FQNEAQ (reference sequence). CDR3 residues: CASSPTVGKDTQYF. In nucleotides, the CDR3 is TGTGCCAGCAGCCCCACCGTGGGTAAAGATACGCAGTATTTT.

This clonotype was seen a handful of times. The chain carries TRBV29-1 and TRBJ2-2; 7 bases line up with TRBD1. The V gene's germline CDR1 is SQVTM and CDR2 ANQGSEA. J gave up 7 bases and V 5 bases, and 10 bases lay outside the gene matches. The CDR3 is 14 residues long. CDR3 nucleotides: TGCAGCGTTAGCCGGGACAGCCTCGTCGGGGAGCTGTTTTTT. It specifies CSVSRDSLVGELFF.

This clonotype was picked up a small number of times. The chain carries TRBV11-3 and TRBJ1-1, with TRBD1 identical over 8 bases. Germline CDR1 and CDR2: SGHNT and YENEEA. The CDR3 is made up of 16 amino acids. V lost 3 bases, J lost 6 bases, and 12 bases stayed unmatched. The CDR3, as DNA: TGTGCCAGCAGCTTGGACAGGGCGCCCGGGTACGCTGAAGCTTTCTTT. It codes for CASSLDRAPGYAEAFF.

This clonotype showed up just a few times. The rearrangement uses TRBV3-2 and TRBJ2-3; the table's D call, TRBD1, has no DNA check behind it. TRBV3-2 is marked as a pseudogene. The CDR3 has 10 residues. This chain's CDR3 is CASSQDPLAF. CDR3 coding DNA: TGTGCCAGCAGCCAAGACCCCCTTGCCTTT.

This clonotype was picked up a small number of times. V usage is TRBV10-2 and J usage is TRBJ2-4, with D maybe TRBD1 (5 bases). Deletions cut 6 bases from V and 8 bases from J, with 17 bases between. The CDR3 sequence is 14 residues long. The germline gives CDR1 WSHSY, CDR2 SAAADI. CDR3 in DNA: TGCGCCAGCAGCTCCCAGGGAAGTACGGACATTCAGTACTTC. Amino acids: CASSSQGSTDIQYF.

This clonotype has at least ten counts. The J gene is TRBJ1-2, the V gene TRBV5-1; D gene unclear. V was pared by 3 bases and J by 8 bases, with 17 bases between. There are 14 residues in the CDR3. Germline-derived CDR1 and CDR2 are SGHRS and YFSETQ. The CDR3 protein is CASSYQDHSLGYTF. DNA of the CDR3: TGCGCCAGCAGCTACCAGGATCACTCTCTAGGCTACACCTTC.

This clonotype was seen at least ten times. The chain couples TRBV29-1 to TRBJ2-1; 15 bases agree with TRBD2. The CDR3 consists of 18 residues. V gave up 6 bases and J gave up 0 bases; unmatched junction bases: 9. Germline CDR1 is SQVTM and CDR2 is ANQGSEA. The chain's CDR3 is CSVPGLAGGVSSYNEQFF. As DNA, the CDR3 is TGCAGCGTCCCAGGACTAGCGGGAGGGGTCAGCTCCTACAATGAGCAGTTCTTC.

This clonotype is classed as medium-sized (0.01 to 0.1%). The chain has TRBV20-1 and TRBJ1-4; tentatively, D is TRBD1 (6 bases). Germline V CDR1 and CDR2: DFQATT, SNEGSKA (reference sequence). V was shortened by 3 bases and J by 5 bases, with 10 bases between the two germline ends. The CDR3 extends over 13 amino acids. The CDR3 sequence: CSARDSGNEKLFF. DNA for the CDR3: TGCAGTGCTAGGGACAGCGGCAATGAAAAACTGTTTTTT.

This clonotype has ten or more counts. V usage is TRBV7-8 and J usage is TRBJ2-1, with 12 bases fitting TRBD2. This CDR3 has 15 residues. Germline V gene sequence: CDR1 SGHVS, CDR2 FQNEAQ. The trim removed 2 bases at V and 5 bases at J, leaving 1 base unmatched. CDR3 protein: CASSLRLAGDNEQFF. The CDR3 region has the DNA TGTGCCAGCAGCTTACGACTAGCGGGAGACAATGAGCAGTTCTTC.

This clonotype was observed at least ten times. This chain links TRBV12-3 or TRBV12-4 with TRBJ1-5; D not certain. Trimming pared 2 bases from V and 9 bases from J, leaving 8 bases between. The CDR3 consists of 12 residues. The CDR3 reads CASSLWEGPQHF. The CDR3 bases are TGTGCCAGCAGTTTATGGGAGGGGCCCCAGCATTTT.

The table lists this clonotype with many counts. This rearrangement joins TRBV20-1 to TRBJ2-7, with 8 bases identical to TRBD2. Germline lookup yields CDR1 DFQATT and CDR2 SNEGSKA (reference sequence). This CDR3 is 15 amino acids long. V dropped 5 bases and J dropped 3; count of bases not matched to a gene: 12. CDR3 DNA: TGCAGTGCTGGGTCGACGGGAGGGGGACTCTACGAGCAGTACTTC. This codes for CSAGSTGGGLYEQYF.